Listed here are 30 T cell receptor beta chains from one sample, sequenced in a study of T cell repertoires in cytomegalovirus infection. TCRdb reprocessed the reads with MiXCR, giving one entry per CDR3 protein. The data contain 750,000 to 950,000 distinct CDR3 sequences, about 27% of them singletons. The antigens of these receptors remain unknown. This material consisted of cultured CD8+ T cells from PBMCs, taken from culture after CMV antigen stimulation. Receptors originate from a human donor in good health (CMV status not recorded). Some clones in this sample may be carry-over from other donors' samples.

The chain combines TRBV7-8 with TRBJ2-1; D assignment may be TRBD1 or TRBD2 (6 bases each). The germline CDR1 and CDR2 sequences are SGHVS and FQNEAQ. V lost 5 bases and J 3 bases, leaving 14 bases between the germline ends. The CDR3 length is 15 residues. The CDR3 bases are TGTGCCAGCAGCCAGCTCGGGGGCAGCTACAATGAGCAGTTCTTC. This sequence encodes CASSQLGGSYNEQFF. Full variable domain (rest looked up from reference TRBV7-8 and TRBJ2-1): GAGVSQSPRYKVAKRGQDVALRCDPISGHVSLFWYQQALGQGPEFLTYFQNEAQLDKSGLPSDRFFAERPEGSVSTLKIQRTQQEDSAVYLCASSQLGGSYNEQFFGPGTRLTVL.

This clonotype was counted between two and nine times. The chain employs TRBV6-1 and TRBJ1-2; unclear D gene. V lost 1 base and J lost 1, with 10 bases in between. The germline CDR1 and CDR2 sequences are MNHNS and SASEGT. This CDR3 is built from 15 residues. The CDR3 bases are TGTGCCAGCAGTGAAGGGTTTTCTGTTAACTATGGCTACACCTTC. It encodes CASSEGFSVNYGYTF.

This clonotype showed up just a few times. The chain employs TRBV20-1 and TRBJ2-2; TRBD1 matches 7 bases. This CDR3 comprises 15 residues. V shed 0 bases and J 4 bases; nucleotides not matched to a gene: 5. Germline-derived CDR1 and CDR2 are DFQATT and SNEGSKA (reference sequence). The CDR3 here is CSARDQGDRTGELFF. Written as DNA, the CDR3 is TGCAGTGCTAGAGATCAGGGGGATCGCACCGGGGAGCTGTTTTTT.

The chain combines TRBV28 with TRBJ1-6; D might be TRBD1 (5 bases). Trimming pared 5 bases from V and 7 bases from J, leaving 18 bases between. This CDR3 comprises 16 residues. CDR1 and CDR2 (germline): MDHEN, SYDVKM. The chain's CDR3 is CASSVYRGHPNSPLHF. The CDR3 region has the DNA TGTGCCAGCAGTGTATACAGAGGACACCCAAATTCACCCCTCCACTTT.

This clonotype appeared many times. The rearrangement uses TRBV7-2 and TRBJ2-3; 12 bases align to TRBD2. The CDR3 is 17 amino acids. V gave up 5 bases and J gave up 2 bases; unmatched junction bases: 8. CDR1 is SGHTA and CDR2 is FQGNSA in the germline V gene. The DNA for the CDR3 is TGTGCCAGCAGCGGATCACTAGCGGGGGGCCACACAGATACGCAGTATTTT. Residues: CASSGSLAGGHTDTQYF.

The V call is TRBV12-3 or TRBV12-4, the J call TRBJ2-2; D ambiguous. Trimming shortened V by 3 bases and J by 2 bases, and 10 bases separated the two germline ends. The CDR3 sequence is 15 residues long. CDR3 bases: TGTGCCAGCAGTTTGAGGCGAACCAACACCGGGGAGCTGTTTTTT. Translation: CASSLRRTNTGELFF.

V and J are TRBV7-9 and TRBJ1-1, with D unclear. The CDR3 covers 17 residues. In germline, CDR1 is SEHNR, CDR2 FQNEAQ (reference sequence). V gave up 7 bases and J gave up 1 base, with 22 bases separating them. The CDR3 sequence is CASNPTPGSVPNTEAFF. Written as DNA, the CDR3 is TGTGCCAGCAACCCAACCCCCGGGTCCGTCCCGAACACTGAAGCTTTCTTT. The full variable domain, with the rest looked up from reference TRBV7-9 and TRBJ1-1, is DTGVSQNPRHKITKRGQNVTFRCDPISEHNRLYWYRQTLGQGPEFLTYFQNEAQLEKSRLLSDRFSAERPKGSFSTLEIQRTEQGDSAMYLCASNPTPGSVPNTEAFFGQGTRLTVV.

This chain uses TRBV5-1 with TRBJ2-1; 9 positions agree with TRBD2. Trimming removed 2 bases from V and 9 bases from J; junction bases left unmatched: 6. CDR3 length equals 14 residues. CDR1 and CDR2 (germline): SGHRS, YFSETQ. CDR3 loop: CASSFFSGGVEQFF. DNA of the CDR3: TGCGCCAGCAGCTTTTTTAGCGGGGGTGTTGAGCAGTTCTTC.

This clonotype occurred a few times. At one of its ends the junction is not consistent with the germline gene, which may arise from a read error. The chain couples TRBV7-7 to TRBJ2-3, with D perhaps TRBD1 or TRBD2 (5 bases each). CDR1 and CDR2 from the germline V gene are SSHAT and FNYEAQ (reference sequence). The CDR3 extends over 14 amino acids. Here the CDR3 DNA reads TGTGCTAGCAGCTTGGGACCCGCGACAGATACGCAGTATTTT. It is translated as CASSLGPATDTQYF.

This clonotype turned up a few times. The chain links TRBV7-9 to TRBJ1-1; 7 bases fit TRBD1. CDR1 SEHNR and CDR2 FQNEAQ come from the germline V gene (reference sequence). The junction had 14 bases not matched to a gene; V was cut back by 5 bases and J by 11 bases. The length of the CDR3 is 14 residues. The CDR3 reads CASSRTGQAAGAFF. Here the CDR3 DNA reads TGTGCCAGCAGCCGAACCGGACAGGCGGCGGGGGCTTTCTTT.

This clonotype was counted many times. The chain is built from TRBV5-5 and TRBJ2-7; perhaps TRBD1 as D (6 bases). The CDR3 covers 14 residues. Trimming removed 4 bases at V and 5 bases at J, with 16 bases between. Germline CDR1 is SGHKS and CDR2 is YYEKEE (reference sequence). In nucleotides, the CDR3 is TGTGCCAGCAGCCAATTACAGGGTGTCGACGAGCAGTACGTC. Encoded protein: CASSQLQGVDEQYV.

In its sample, this clonotype was seen a few times. The genes are TRBV27 and TRBJ2-7; D might be TRBD1 (6 bases). The V gene lost 6 bases and the J gene lost 5 bases, with 11 bases spanning the gap. Germline V gene lookup returns CDR1 MNHEY and CDR2 SMNVEV (reference sequence). CDR3 size: 12 residues. This chain's CDR3 is CASRAHRDEQYF. CDR3 nucleotides: TGTGCCAGCAGAGCCCACAGGGACGAGCAGTACTTC.

V is TRBV12-3 or TRBV12-4 and J is TRBJ2-1; 8 bases are a match to TRBD1. The CDR3 runs 15 residues. The V gene end was trimmed by 8 bases and the J gene end by 6 bases; junction bases not matched to a gene: 12. CDR3 in DNA: TGTGCCAGCCTGGGAGACAGGGGCCGGGTCAATGAGCAGTTCTTC. It codes for CASLGDRGRVNEQFF.

As to this clonotype: A junction boundary mismatches the germline segment, possibly from a read error. V gene TRBV6-2 or TRBV6-3 combines with J gene TRBJ2-1; 9 bases are shared with TRBD2. Looked up from germline, CDR1 is MNHEY and CDR2 is SVGEGT. The CDR3 totals 15 residues. The CDR3 is CASSYSRGGLLEQFF. The CDR3 DNA reads as TGTGCCAGTAGTTACTCGCGGGGGGGCCTACTTGAGCAGTTCTTC.

This rearrangement joins TRBV3-1 to TRBJ2-7; D might be TRBD1 or TRBD2, each matching 5 bases. V was pared by 4 bases and J by 0 bases, with 13 bases between. This CDR3 comprises 15 residues. The germline gives CDR1 LGHDT, CDR2 YNNKEL (reference sequence). The DNA for the CDR3 is TGTGCCAGCAGCCCCCGGGACGTGAGCTCCTACGAGCAGTACTTC. Translation gives CASSPRDVSSYEQYF.

V gene TRBV6-5 combines with J gene TRBJ2-5; 7 bases agree with TRBD1. The CDR3 consists of 14 residues. V lost 5 bases to trimming and J lost 2 bases; unmatched junction nucleotides: 5. From germline, CDR1 is MNHEY and CDR2 SVGAGI. The CDR3 spells CASSGTDRQETQYF. The CDR3 DNA reads as TGTGCCAGCAGTGGGACAGACAGGCAAGAGACCCAGTACTTC.

This clonotype was detected many times. The chain carries TRBV12-3 or TRBV12-4 and TRBJ1-5; D uncertain. There are 14 residues in the CDR3. Deletions cut 2 bases from V and 3 bases from J, with 8 bases between. The CDR3 spells CASSLSKPNQPQHF. The CDR3 region has the DNA TGTGCCAGCAGTTTATCGAAGCCCAATCAGCCCCAGCATTTT.

This clonotype was seen a handful of times. The chain has TRBV7-6 and TRBJ1-6, with D uncertain. The germline CDR1 and CDR2 sequences are SGHVS and FNYEAQ. V lost 1 base, J lost 8 bases, and 6 bases lay in between. The length of the CDR3 is 13 residues. CDR3 region: CASSLEGYSPLHF. The CDR3 nucleotides are TGTGCCAGCAGCTTAGAAGGGTATTCACCCCTCCACTTT.

This clonotype has only one observation. A much bigger clone sits one base away, suggesting this may be a read error. The rearrangement joins TRBV7-2 to TRBJ2-1; D perhaps matches TRBD2 (5 bases). The CDR3 runs to 19 residues. CDR1 and CDR2 (germline): SGHTA, FQGNSA. V lost 1 base to trimming and J lost 0 bases, with 19 bases between them. CDR3 protein: CASSLVPDSPRASYNEQFF. The CDR3, as DNA: TGTGCCAGCAGCTTAGTCCCAGACTCCCCGCGGGCCTCCTACAATGAGCAGTTCTTC.

This chain uses TRBV4-1 with TRBJ2-3, with 7 nucleotides matching TRBD2. Trimming cost V 3 bases and J 5 bases; bases outside gene matches: 8. The CDR3 runs 15 residues. Germline CDR1 MGHRA, CDR2 YSYEKL. As DNA, the CDR3 is TGCGCCAGCAGCCATCGACTAGCAGCTTTAGATACGCAGTATTTT. Translated: CASSHRLAALDTQYF.

The chain uses TRBV7-3 and TRBJ1-1, with D possibly TRBD1 on 6 matching bases. Deletions cut 1 base from V and 4 bases from J, with 22 bases between. The CDR3 is made up of 18 amino acids. Germline CDR1 SGHTA, CDR2 FQGTGA. This chain's CDR3 is CASSLNGGFGTAGTEAFF. The CDR3 DNA follows: TGTGCCAGCAGCTTAAATGGGGGCTTCGGGACTGCAGGCACTGAAGCTTTCTTT.

There are a few counts of this clonotype. The rearrangement links TRBV28 to TRBJ1-5; D uncertain. The V end was cut by 5 bases, the J end by 3 bases, with 17 bases between. This CDR3 region has 16 residues. Germline CDR1 and CDR2: MDHEN and SYDVKM. This chain's CDR3 is CASSAPEWANNQPQHF. CDR3 DNA: TGTGCCAGCAGTGCACCCGAGTGGGCCAACAATCAGCCCCAGCATTTT.

The chain links TRBV11-2 to TRBJ1-5, with 9 nucleotides matching TRBD1. V trimming: 1 base; J trimming: 1 base; junction bases outside the gene matches: 5. CDR3 length equals 17 residues. Germline V gene sequence: CDR1 SGHAT, CDR2 FQNNGV. The CDR3, as DNA: TGTGCCAGCAGCTTAGGGACAGGGGACATGAGCAATCAGCCCCAGCATTTT. This sequence encodes CASSLGTGDMSNQPQHF.

The gene calls are TRBV15 and TRBJ2-5; D not certain. V lost 6 bases to trimming and J lost 4 bases, with 6 bases between them. The CDR3 is 11 residues long. Germline V gene data show CDR1 as LNHNV and CDR2 as YYDKDF (reference sequence). The CDR3 sequence is CATRGSETQYF. The CDR3 coding sequence is TGTGCCACCAGGGGCTCAGAGACCCAGTACTTC.

The CDR3 DNA reads as TGTGCCAGCAGTAAACGGACAGGGCCGACCTACGAGCAGTACGTC. Its protein product is CASSKRTGPTYEQYV. V usage is TRBV28 and J usage is TRBJ2-7, with TRBD1 identical over 8 bases. Germline assignment: CDR1 MDHEN and CDR2 SYDVKM. The CDR3 is 15 residues long. Trimming cost V 5 bases and J 2 bases; bases outside gene matches: 8.

This clonotype was counted only a few times. The V and J genes are TRBV7-3 and TRBJ2-1; 11 nucleotides match TRBD2. V shed 2 bases, J shed 8 bases, and the junction held 11 bases outside the gene matches. The CDR3 sequence is 17 residues long. Germline CDR1 reads SGHTA; CDR2 reads FQGTGA. CDR3 DNA sequence: TGTGCCAGCAGCTTAGAGCTAGCGGGGGGCCTTTGGGATGAGCAGTTCTTC. Amino acids: CASSLELAGGLWDEQFF.

This clonotype occurred a few times. The rearrangement uses TRBV19 and TRBJ2-3; TRBD1 or TRBD2 may be the D gene (6 bases each). There are 14 residues in the CDR3. With 6 bases removed from V and 3 bases from J, the gap between germline ends came to 13 bases. The germline gives CDR1 LNHDA, CDR2 SQIVND (reference sequence). The CDR3 loop reads CASSPRGPTDTQYF. In DNA form, the CDR3 reads TGTGCCAGTAGCCCTCGGGGGCCTACAGATACGCAGTATTTT.

This clonotype appeared many times. The V call is TRBV7-2, the J call TRBJ1-1; D remains ambiguous. Germline CDR1 and CDR2: SGHTA and FQGNSA. With 5 bases removed from V and 3 bases from J, the gap between germline ends came to 7 bases. The CDR3 sequence is 12 residues long. CDR3 in amino acids: CASSPADTEAFF. DNA for the CDR3: TGTGCCAGCAGCCCCGCGGACACTGAAGCTTTCTTT. Using reference TRBV7-2 and TRBJ1-1 for the parts outside the CDR3, the full variable domain is GAGVSQSPSNKVTEKGKDVELRCDPISGHTALYWYRQSLGQGLEFLIYFQGNSAPDKSGLPSDRFSAERTGGSVSTLTIQRTQQEDSAVYLCASSPADTEAFFGQGTRLTVV.

The V and J genes are TRBV4-1 and TRBJ2-1; possible D gene TRBD1, 5 bases. The CDR3 extends over 15 amino acids. V was clipped by 3 bases and J by 3 bases, with 12 bases between them. From germline, CDR1 is MGHRA and CDR2 YSYEKL. The CDR3 bases are TGCGCCAGCAGCCAGGGGCCGGCCAGCTACAATGAGCAGTTCTTC. It codes for CASSQGPASYNEQFF.

The chain couples TRBV4-1 to TRBJ2-1; 8 bases match TRBD2. The CDR3 has 17 residues. Trimming cost V 0 bases and J 8 bases; bases outside gene matches: 12. Looked up from germline, CDR1 is MGHRA and CDR2 is YSYEKL. In nucleotides, the CDR3 is TGCGCCAGCAGCCAAGAGATCCGGGGGGGCCCTTTCGATGAGCAGTTCTTC. It translates to CASSQEIRGGPFDEQFF.